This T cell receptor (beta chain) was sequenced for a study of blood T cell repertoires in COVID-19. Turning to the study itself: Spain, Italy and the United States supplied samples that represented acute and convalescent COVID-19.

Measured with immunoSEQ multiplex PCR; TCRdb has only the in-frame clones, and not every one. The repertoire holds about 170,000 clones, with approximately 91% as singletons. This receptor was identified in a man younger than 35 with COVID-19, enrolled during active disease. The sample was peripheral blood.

The CDR3 coding sequence is TGTGCCAGCAGCCAAGAGCTACAGACCTACGAGCAGTACTTC. It specifies CASSQELQTYEQYF. The V and J genes are TRBV3-1 (or the pseudogene TRBV3-2) and TRBJ2-7, with D uncertain. Trimming left V 0 bases short and J 2 bases short, with 8 bases between. Germline V gene lookup returns CDR1 LGHDT and CDR2 YNNKEL (reference sequence). The CDR3 covers 14 residues.